The present entry profiles one T cell receptor (beta chain) with its context. Primed by a sample-barcoded 5' primer and a J-beta primer mix, a second PCR proceeded for about 7 to 11 cycles. TCRdb independently ran MiXCR on the 5' RACE reads; one entry per CDR3 protein. This table has roughly 550,000 distinct CDR3 sequences, 20% to 30% appearing once. The sample belongs to a study of blood T cells in healthy people across ages. Healthy Caucasians from Russia aged about 6 to 100 served as donors. V was cut by 8 bases and J by 3 bases, with 15 bases left in between. Germline V gene lookup returns CDR1 LGHNA and CDR2 YSLEER. The CDR3 has 14 amino acids. This sample was shared with a second study, whose subject was T cells of mothers and their children. That work states: Biologically related mothers and children overlapped slightly more than unrelated pairs, a non-significant difference.

The TCR comes from a boy younger than 18 in good health. The chain joins TRBV4-3 to TRBJ2-3; either TRBD1 or TRBD2 may supply D (5 bases each). Input material: blood. CDR3 protein: CASAPGPATDTQYF. Here the CDR3 DNA reads TGCGCCAGCGCTCCGGGGCCCGCGACAGATACGCAGTATTTT.